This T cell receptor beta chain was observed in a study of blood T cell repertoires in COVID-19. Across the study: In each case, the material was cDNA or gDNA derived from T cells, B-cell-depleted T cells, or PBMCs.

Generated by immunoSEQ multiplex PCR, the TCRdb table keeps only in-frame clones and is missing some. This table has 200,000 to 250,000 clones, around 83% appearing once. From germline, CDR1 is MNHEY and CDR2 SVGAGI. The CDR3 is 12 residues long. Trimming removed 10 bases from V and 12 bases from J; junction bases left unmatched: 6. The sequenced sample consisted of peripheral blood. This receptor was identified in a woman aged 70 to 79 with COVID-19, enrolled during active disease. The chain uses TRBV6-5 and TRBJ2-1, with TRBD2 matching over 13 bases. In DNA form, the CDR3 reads TGTGCCACCGGGACTAGCGGGACGGGGCAGTTCTTC. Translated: CATGTSGTGQFF.